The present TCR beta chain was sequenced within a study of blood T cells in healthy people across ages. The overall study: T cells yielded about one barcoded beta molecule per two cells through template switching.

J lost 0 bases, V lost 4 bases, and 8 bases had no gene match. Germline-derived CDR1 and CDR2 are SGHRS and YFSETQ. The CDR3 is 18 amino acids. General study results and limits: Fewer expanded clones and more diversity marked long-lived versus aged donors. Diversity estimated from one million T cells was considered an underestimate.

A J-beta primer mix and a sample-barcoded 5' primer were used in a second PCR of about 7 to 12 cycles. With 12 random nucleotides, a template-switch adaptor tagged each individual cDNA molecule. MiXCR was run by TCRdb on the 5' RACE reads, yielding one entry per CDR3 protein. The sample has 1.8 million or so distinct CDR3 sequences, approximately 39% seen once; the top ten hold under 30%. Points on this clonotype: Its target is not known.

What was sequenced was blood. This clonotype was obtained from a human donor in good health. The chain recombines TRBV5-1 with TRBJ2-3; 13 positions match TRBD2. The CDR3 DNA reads TGCGCCAGCAGCCCAGGACTAGCGGGGGTGCGTAGCACAGATACGCAGTATTTT. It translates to CASSPGLAGVRSTDTQYF. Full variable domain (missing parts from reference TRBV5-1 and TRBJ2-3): KAGVTQTPRYLIKTRGQQVTLSCSPISGHRSVSWYQQTPGQGLQFLFEYFSETQRNKGNFPGRFSGRQFSNSRSEMNVSTLELGDSALYLCASSPGLAGVRSTDTQYFGPGTRLTVL.